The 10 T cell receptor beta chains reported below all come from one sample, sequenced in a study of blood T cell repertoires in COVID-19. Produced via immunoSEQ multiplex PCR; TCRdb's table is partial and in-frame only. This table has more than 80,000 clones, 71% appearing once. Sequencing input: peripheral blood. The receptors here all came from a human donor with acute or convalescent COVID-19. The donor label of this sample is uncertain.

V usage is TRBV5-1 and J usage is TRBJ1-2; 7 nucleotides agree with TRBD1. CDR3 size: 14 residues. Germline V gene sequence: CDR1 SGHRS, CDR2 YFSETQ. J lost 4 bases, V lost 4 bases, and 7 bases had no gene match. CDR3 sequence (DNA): TGCGCCAGCAGCCTTCTAGGGGGCAGCTATGGCTACACCTTC. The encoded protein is CASSLLGGSYGYTF.

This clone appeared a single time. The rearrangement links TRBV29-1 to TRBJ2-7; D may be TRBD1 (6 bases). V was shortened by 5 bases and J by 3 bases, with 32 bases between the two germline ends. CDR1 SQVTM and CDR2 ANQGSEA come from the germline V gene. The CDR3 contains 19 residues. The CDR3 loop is CSVYGEAYETGQGHYEQYV. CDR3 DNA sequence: TGCAGCGTTTATGGAGAGGCTTACGAAACAGGGCAGGGCCACTACGAGCAGTACGTC.

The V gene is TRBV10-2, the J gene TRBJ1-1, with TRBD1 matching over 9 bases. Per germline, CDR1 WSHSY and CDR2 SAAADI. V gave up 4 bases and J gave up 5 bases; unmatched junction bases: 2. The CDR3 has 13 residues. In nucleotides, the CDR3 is TGCGCCAGCAGTGTGACAGGGGGAACTGAAGCTTTCTTT. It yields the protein CASSVTGGTEAFF.

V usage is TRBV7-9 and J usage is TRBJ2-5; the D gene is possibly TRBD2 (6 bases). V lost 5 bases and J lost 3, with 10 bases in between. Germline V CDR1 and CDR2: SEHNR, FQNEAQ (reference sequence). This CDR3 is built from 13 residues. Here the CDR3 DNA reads TGTGCCAGCAGCACGGGACTCGAAGAGACCCAGTACTTC. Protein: CASSTGLEETQYF.

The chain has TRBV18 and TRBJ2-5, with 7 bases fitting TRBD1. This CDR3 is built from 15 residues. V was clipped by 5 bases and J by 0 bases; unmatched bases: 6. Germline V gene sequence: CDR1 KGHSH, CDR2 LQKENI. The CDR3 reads CASSTRQGHQETQYF. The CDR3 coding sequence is TGTGCCAGCTCAACCCGACAGGGCCACCAAGAGACCCAGTACTTC.

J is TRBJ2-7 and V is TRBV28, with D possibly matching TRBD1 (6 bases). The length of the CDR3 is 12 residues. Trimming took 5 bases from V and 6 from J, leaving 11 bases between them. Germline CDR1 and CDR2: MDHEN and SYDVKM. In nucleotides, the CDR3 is TGTGCCAGCAGTCTGGGACACCGCGAGCAGTACGTC. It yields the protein CASSLGHREQYV.

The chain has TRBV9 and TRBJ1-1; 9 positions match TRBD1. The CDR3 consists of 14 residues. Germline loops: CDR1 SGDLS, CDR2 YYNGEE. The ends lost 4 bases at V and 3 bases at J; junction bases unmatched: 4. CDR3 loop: CASSKQGAYTEAFF. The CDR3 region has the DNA TGTGCCAGCAGCAAACAGGGGGCCTACACTGAAGCTTTCTTT.

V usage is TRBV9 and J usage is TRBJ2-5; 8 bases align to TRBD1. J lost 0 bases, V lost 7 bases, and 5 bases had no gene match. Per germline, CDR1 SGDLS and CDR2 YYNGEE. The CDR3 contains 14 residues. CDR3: CASARTGYQETQYF. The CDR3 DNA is TGTGCCAGCGCCAGGACAGGGTACCAAGAGACCCAGTACTTC.

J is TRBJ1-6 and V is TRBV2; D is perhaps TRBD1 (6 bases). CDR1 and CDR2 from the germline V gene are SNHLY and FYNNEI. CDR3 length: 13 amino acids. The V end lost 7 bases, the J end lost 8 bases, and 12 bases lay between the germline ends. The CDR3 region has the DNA TGTGCCAGCACGGTCAGGGGAGATTCACCCCTCCACTTT. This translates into CASTVRGDSPLHF.

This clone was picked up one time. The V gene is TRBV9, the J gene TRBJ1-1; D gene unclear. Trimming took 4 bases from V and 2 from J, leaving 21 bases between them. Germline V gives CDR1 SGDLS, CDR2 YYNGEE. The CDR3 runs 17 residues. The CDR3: CASSPHAGVPENTEAFF. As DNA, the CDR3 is TGTGCCAGCAGCCCCCACGCCGGGGTCCCGGAAAACACTGAAGCTTTCTTT.